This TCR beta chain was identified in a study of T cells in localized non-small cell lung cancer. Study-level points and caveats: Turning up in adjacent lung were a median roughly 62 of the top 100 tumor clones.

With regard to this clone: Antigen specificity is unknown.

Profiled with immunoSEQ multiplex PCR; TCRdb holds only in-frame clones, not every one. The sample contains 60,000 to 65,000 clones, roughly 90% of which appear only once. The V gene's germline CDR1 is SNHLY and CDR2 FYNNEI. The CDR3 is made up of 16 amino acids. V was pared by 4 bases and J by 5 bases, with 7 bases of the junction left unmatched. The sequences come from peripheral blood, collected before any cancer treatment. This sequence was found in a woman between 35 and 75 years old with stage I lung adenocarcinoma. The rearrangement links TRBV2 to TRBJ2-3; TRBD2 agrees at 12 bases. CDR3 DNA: TGTGCCAGCAGTGCGACTAGCGGGGGAGAGGTAGATACGCAGTATTTT. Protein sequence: CASSATSGGEVDTQYF.